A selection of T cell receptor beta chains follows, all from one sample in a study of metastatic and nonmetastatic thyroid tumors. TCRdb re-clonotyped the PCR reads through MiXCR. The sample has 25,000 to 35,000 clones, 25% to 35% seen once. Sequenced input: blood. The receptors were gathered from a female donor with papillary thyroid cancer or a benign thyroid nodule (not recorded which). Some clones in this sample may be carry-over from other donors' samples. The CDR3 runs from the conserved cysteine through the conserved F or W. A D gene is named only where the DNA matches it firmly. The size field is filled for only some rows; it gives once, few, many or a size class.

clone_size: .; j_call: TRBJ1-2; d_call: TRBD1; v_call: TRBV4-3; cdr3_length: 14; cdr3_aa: CASSSQPSQGAYTF; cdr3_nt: TGCGCCAGCAGCTCCCAACCGTCCCAGGGGGCGTACACCTTC
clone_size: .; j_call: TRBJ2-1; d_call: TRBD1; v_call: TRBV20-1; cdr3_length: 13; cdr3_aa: CSAPGQVYNEQFF; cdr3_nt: TGCAGTGCTCCGGGACAGGTCTACAATGAGCAATTCTTC
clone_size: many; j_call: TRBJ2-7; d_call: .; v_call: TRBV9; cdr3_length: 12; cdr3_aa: CASSPRSYEQYF; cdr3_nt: TGTGCCAGCAGCCCTCGGTCGTACGAGCAGTACTTC
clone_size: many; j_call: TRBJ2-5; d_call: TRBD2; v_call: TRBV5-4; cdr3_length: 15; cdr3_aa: CASSLGLAGGETQYF; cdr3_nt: TGTGCCAGCAGCTTGGGGCTAGCGGGAGGAGAGACCCAGTACTTC
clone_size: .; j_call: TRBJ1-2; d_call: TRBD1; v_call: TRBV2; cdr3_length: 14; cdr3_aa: CASSETGGYYGYTF; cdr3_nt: TGTGCCAGCAGTGAAACAGGGGGTTACTATGGCTACACCTTC
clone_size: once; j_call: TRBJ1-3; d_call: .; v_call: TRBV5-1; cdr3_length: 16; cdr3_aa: CASSFTTGVTGNTIYF; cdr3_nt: TGCGCCAGCAGCTTTACCACGGGGGTGACTGGAAACACCATATATTTT
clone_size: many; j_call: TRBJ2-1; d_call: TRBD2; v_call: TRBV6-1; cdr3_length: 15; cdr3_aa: CASRKLAGVRNEQFF; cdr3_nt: TGTGCCAGCAGGAAGCTAGCGGGAGTGCGCAATGAGCAGTTCTTC
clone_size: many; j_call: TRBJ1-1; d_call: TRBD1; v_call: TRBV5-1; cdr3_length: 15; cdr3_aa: CASSLVGTVNTEAFF; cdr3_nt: TGCGCCAGCAGCTTGGTGGGGACAGTGAACACTGAAGCTTTCTTT
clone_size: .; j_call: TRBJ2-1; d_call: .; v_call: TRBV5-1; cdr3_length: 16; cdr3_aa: CASSLEASCSYNKQFF; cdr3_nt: TGCGCCAGCAGCTTGGAAGCTTCGTGCTCCTACAATAAGCAGTTCTTC
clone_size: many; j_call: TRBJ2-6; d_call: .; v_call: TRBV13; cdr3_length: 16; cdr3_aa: CASSLRGSAGANVLTF; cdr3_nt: TGTGCCAGCAGCTTACGAGGGTCAGCGGGGGCCAACGTCCTGACTTTC
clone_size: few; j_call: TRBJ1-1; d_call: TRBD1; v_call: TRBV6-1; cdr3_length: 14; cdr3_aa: CASSRQGGYTEALF; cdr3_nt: TGTGCCAGCAGTAGACAGGGAGGGTACACTGAAGCTCTCTTT
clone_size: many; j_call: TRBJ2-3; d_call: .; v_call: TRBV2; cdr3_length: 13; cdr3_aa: CASSSGSTDTQYF; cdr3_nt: TGTGCCAGCAGTAGCGGGAGCACAGATACGCAGTATTTT
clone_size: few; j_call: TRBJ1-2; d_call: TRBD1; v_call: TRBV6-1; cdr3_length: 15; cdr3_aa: CASSEQGQGGRGYTF; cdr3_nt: TGTGCCAGCAGTGAACAGGGACAGGGGGGTCGTGGCTACACCTTC
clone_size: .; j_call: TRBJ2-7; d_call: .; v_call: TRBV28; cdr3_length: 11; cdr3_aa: CASSLLYEQYF; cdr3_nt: TGTGCCAGCAGTTTACTCTACGAGCAGTACTTC
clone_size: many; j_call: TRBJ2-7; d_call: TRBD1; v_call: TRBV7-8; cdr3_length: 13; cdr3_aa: CASSSRQGGEQYF; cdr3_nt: TGTGCCAGCAGCTCTCGACAGGGGGGGGAGCAGTACTTC
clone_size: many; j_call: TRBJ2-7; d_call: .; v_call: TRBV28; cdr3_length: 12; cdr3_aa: CASSFVGFEQYF; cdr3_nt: TGTGCCAGCAGTTTCGTAGGGTTCGAGCAGTACTTC
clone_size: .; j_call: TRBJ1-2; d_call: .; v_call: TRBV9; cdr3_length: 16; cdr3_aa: CASSEDSPTISGGYTF; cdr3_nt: TGTGCCAGCAGTGAGGACAGCCCTACTATCAGTGGTGGCTACACCTTC
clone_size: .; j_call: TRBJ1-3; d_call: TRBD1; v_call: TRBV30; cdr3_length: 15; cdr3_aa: CAWEMTGVYGNTIYF; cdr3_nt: TGTGCCTGGGAGATGACAGGGGTTTATGGAAACACCATATATTTT
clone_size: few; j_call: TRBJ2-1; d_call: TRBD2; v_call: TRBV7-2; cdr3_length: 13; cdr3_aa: CASRTSGKGEQFF; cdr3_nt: TGTGCCAGCCGGACTAGCGGGAAGGGTGAGCAGTTCTTC
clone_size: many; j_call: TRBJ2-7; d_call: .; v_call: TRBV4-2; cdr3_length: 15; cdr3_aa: CASSPTSGSSYEQYF; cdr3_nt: TGTGCCAGCAGCCCAACCTCGGGTTCTAGCTACGAGCAGTACTTC
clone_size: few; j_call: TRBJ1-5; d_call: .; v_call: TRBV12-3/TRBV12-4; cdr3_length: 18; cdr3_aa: CASSFFPGPTISNQPQHF; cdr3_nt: TGTGCCAGCAGTTTTTTCCCGGGCCCAACAATTAGCAATCAGCCCCAGCATTTT
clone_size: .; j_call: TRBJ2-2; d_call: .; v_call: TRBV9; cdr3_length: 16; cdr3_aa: CASSDSVRAYGRELFF; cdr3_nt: TGTGCCAGCAGCGATAGCGTGAGGGCCTACGGCCGGGAGCTGTTTTTT
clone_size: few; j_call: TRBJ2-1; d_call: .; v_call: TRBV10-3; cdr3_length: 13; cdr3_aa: CAISESQYNEQFF; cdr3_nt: TGTGCCATCAGTGAATCCCAATACAATGAGCAGTTCTTC
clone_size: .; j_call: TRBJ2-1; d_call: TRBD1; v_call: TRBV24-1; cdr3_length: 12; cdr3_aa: CATSTGGNEQFF; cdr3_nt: TGTGCCACCAGTACAGGGGGCAATGAGCAGTTCTTC
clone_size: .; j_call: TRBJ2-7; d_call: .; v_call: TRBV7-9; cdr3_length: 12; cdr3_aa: CASSYNVYEQYF; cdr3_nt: TGTGCCAGCAGCTACAACGTCTACGAGCAGTACTTC
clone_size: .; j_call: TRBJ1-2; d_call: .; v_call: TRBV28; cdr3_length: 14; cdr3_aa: CASRTGWVESGYTF; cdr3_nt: TGTGCCAGCAGAACAGGGTGGGTTGAAAGTGGCTACACCTTC
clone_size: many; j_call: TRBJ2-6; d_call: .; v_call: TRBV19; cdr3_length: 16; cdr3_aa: CASSIDSVFRANVLTF; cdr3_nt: TGTGCCAGTAGTATTGATAGTGTTTTCAGGGCCAACGTCCTGACTTTC
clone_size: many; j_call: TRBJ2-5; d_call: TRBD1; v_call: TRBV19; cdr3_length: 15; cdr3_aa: CASSLQTGVEETQYF; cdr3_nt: TGTGCCAGTAGTCTCCAAACAGGGGTTGAGGAGACCCAGTACTTC
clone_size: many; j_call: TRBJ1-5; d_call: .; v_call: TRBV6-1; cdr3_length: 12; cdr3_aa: CASSNNYQPQHF; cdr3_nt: TGTGCCAGCAGCAACAACTATCAGCCCCAGCATTTT
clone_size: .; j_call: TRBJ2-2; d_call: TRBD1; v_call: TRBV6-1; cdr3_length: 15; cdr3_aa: CASRLGGQDGSELFF; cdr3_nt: TGTGCCAGCAGACTTGGAGGACAGGATGGGTCGGAGCTGTTTTTT
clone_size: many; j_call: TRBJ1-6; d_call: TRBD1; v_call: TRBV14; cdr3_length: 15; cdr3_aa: CASSALGQGNSPLHF; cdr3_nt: TGTGCCAGCAGCGCCCTAGGACAGGGGAATTCACCCCTCCACTTT
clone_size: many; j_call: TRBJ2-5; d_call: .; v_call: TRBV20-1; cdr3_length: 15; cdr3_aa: CSARDPGGKLGTQYF; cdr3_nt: TGCAGTGCAAGGGACCCCGGAGGAAAGTTAGGGACCCAGTACTTC
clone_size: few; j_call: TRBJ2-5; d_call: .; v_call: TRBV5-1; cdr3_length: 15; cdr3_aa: CASSLMLGGPETQYF; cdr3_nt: TGCGCCAGCAGCTTGATGCTAGGTGGGCCAGAGACCCAGTACTTC
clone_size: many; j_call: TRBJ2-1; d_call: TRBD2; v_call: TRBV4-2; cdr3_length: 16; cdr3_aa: CASSPSSGGSYNEQFF; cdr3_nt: TGTGCCAGCAGCCCCAGCAGCGGGGGCAGTTACAATGAGCAGTTCTTC
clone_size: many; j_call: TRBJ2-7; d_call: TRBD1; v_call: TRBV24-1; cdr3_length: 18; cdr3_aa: CATSDGFLSGQGGHEQYF; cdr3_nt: TGTGCCACCAGTGATGGTTTCTTGTCTGGACAGGGCGGGCACGAGCAGTACTTC
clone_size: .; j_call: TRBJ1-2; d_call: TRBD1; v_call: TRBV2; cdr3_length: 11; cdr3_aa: CARNRGSGYTF; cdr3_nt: TGTGCCAGGAACAGGGGAAGTGGCTACACCTTC
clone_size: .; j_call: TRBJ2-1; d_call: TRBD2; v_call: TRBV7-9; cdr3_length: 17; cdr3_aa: CASSSPGLSGGDNEQFF; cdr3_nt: TGTGCCAGCAGCTCCCCAGGGTTGTCGGGAGGTGACAATGAGCAGTTCTTC
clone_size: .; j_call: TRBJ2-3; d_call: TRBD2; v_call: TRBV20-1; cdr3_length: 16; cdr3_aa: CSAPRQASGRTDTQYF; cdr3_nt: TGCAGTGCTCCACGCCAGGCTAGCGGGAGGACAGATACGCAGTATTTT
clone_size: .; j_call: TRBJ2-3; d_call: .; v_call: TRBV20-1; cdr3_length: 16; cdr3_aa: CSASSTHIILTDTQYF; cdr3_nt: TGCAGTGCTAGTTCAACACACATCATACTCACAGATACGCAGTATTTT
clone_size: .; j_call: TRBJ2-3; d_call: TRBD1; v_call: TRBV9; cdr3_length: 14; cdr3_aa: CASSHDRGTDTQYF; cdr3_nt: TGTGCCAGCAGCCATGACAGGGGGACAGATACGCAGTATTTT
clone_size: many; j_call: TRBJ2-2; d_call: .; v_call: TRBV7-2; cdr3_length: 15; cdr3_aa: CASSLRDKNTGELFF; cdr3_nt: TGTGCCAGCAGCTTACGGGACAAGAACACCGGGGAGCTGTTTTTT
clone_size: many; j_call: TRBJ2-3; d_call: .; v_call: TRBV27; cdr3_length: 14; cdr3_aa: CASSFGQYTDTQYF; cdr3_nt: TGTGCCAGCAGTTTCGGACAGTACACAGATACGCAGTATTTT
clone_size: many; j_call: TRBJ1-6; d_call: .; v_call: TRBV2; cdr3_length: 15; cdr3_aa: CASSGGRPRDSPLHF; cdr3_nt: TGTGCCAGCAGTGGAGGTCGCCCGAGGGATTCACCCCTCCACTTT
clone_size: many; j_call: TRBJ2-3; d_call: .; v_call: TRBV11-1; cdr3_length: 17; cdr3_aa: CASSPDIEGIGTDTQYF; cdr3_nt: TGTGCCAGCAGCCCAGACATTGAGGGGATCGGCACAGATACGCAGTATTTT
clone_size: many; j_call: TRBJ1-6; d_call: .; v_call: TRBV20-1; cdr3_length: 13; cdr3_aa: CSAREGRDSPLHF; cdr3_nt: TGCAGTGCTAGAGAGGGGAGGGATTCACCCCTCCACTTT
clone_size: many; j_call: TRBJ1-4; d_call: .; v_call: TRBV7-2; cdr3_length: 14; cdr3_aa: CASSPETGNEKLFF; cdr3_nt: TGTGCCAGCAGCCCCGAGACGGGAAATGAAAAACTGTTTTTT
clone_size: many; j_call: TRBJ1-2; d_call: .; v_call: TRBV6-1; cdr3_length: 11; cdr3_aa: CATSPGYGYTF; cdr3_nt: TGTGCCACGAGTCCGGGCTATGGCTACACCTTC
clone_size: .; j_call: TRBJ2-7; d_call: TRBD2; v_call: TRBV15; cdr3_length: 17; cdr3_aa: CATSREWVSGRSYEQYF; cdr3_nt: TGTGCCACCAGCAGAGAGTGGGTAAGCGGGAGGTCCTACGAGCAGTACTTC
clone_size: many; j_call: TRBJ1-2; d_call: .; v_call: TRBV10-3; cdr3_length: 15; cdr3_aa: CAISDSAGVNYGYTF; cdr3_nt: TGTGCCATCAGTGATTCGGCAGGGGTTAACTATGGCTACACCTTC
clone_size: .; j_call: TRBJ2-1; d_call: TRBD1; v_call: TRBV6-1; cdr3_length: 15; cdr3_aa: CASSQGTGTYNKQFF; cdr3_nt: TGTGCCAGCAGTCAAGGGACAGGGACCTACAATAAGCAGTTCTTC
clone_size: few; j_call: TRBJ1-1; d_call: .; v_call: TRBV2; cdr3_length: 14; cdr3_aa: CASMKSTANTEAFF; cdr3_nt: TGTGCCAGCATGAAATCGACAGCGAACACTGAAGCTTTCTTT
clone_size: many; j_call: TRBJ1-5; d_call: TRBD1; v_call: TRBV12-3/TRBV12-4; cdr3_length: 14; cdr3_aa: CASRRTGLGQPQHF; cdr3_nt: TGTGCCAGCAGACGGACAGGACTGGGTCAGCCCCAGCATTTT